The present T cell receptor (beta chain) was sequenced within a study of T-cell reconstitution after alpha-beta-depleted transplantation in children. Preparation of the TCRbeta library used unique molecular identifiers. TCRdb re-called the PCR reads with MiXCR, one entry per CDR3 protein. The sample carries approximately 400,000 distinct CDR3 sequences, 11% recorded once. This CDR3 has 16 amino acids. Unmatched junction bases numbered 12, after V lost 5 bases and J lost 7 bases. Germline V gene lookup returns CDR1 MNHEY and CDR2 SMNVEV (reference sequence). The material sequenced was PBMCs from the stem cell graft donor, taken from the stem cell graft. The rearrangement joins TRBV27 to TRBJ2-1; 9 bases match TRBD2. The TCR sequence derives from a human donor who donated a stem cell graft to a child with acute myeloid leukemia. The CDR3 sequence: CASSPRPAGGGNEQFF. The DNA for the CDR3 is TGTGCCAGCAGTCCCCGGCCAGCGGGAGGCGGGAATGAGCAGTTCTTC.